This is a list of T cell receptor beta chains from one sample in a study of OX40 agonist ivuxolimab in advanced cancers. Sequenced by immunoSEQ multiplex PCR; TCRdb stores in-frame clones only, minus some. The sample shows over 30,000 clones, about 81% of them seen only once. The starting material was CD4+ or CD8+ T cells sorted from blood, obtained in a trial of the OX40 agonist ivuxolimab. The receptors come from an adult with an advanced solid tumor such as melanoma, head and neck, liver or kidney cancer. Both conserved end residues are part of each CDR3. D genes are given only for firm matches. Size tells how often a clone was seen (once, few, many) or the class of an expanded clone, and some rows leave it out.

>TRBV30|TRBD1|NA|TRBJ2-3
CAWSGRQGRGTDTQYF
TGTGCCTGGAGTGGGAGACAGGGGCGAGGCACAGATACGCAGTATTTT
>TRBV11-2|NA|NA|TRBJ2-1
CASSVSNEQFF
TGTGCCAGCAGTGTAAGCAATGAGCAGTTCTTC
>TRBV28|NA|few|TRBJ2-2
CASSLSLHRDTNTGELFF
TGTGCCAGCAGTTTAAGTTTGCACAGGGATACGAACACCGGGGAGCTGTTTTTT
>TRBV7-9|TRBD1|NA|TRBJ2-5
CASSAGTGGQTQYF
TGTGCCAGCAGCGCCGGGACAGGGGGACAGACCCAGTACTTC
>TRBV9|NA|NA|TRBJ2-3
CASSVEGDWGDTQYF
TGTGCCAGCAGCGTAGAAGGAGATTGGGGAGATACGCAGTATTTT
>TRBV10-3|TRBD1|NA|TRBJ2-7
CAISDPDRSSLYEQYF
TGTGCCATCAGTGACCCGGACAGGTCTTCTCTTTACGAGCAGTACTTC
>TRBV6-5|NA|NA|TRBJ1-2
CASSGAGGYYGYTF
TGTGCCAGCAGTGGGGCGGGGGGATACTATGGCTACACCTTC
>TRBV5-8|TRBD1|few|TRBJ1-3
CASSLRTGENTIYF
TGTGCCAGCAGCTTGAGGACAGGCGAGAACACCATATATTTT
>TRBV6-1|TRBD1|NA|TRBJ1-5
CASHPRDRGTQPQHF
TGTGCCTCCCACCCCCGGGACAGGGGGACACAGCCCCAGCATTTT
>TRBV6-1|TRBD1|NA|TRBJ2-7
CATSTGGTLYEQYF
TGTGCCACCTCGACAGGGGGTACCCTCTACGAGCAGTACTTC
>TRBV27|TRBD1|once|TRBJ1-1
CASSLNRGLNTEAFF
TGTGCCAGCAGTTTAAACAGGGGATTGAACACTGAAGCTTTCTTT
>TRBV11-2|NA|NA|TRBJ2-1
CASSSFGGYNEQFF
TGTGCCAGCAGCTCGTTTGGAGGATACAATGAGCAGTTCTTC
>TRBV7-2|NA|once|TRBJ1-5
CASSLSNQPQHF
TGTGCCAGCAGCTTAAGCAATCAGCCCCAGCATTTT
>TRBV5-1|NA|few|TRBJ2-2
CASNHGHRDTPGELFF
TGCGCCAGCAACCACGGACACAGGGATACCCCCGGGGAGCTGTTTTTT
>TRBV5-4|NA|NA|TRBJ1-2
CASSLVRAGNGYTF
TGTGCCAGCAGCTTGGTCCGGGCTGGGAATGGCTACACCTTC
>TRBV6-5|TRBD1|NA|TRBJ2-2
CASSRDRVTGELFF
TGTGCCAGCAGCCGGGACAGGGTGACCGGGGAGCTGTTTTTT
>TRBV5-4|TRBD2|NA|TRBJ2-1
CASSLKAGGNEQFF
TGTGCCAGCAGCTTGAAAGCGGGGGGTAATGAGCAGTTCTTC